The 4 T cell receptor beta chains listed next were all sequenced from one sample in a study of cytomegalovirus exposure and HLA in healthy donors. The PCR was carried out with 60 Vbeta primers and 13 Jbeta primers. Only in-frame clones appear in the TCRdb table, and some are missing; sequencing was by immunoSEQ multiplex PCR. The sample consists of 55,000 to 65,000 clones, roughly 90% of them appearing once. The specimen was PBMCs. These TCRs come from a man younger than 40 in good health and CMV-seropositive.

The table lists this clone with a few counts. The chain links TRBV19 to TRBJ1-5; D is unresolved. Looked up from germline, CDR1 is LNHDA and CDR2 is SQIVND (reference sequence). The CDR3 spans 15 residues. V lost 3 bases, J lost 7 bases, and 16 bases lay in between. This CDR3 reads CASSMIAGSGQPQHF. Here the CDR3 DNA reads TGTGCCAGTAGTATGATTGCGGGGTCCGGCCAGCCCCAGCATTTT.

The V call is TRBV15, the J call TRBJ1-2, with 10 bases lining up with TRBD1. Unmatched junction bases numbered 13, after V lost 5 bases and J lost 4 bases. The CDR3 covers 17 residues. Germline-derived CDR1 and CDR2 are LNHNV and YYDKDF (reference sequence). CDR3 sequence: CATSYRDRGLSGYGYTF. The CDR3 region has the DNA TGTGCCACCAGCTACCGGGACAGGGGACTTTCTGGCTATGGCTACACCTTC.

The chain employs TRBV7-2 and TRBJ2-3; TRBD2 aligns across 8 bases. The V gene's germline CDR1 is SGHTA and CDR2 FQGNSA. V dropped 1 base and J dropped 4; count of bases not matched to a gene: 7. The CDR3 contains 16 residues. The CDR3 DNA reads TGTGCCAGCAGCTTAGTGGGAGCGGGAGAGCCAGATACGCAGTATTTT. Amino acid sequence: CASSLVGAGEPDTQYF.

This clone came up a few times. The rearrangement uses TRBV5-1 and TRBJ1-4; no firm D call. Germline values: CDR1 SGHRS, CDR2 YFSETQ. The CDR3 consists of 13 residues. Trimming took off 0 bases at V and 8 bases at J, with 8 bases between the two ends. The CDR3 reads CASSLETNEKLFF. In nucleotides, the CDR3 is TGCGCCAGCAGCTTGGAGACAAACGAAAAACTGTTTTTT.